Below, 24 T cell receptor beta chains from the same sample are listed, as sequenced in a study of technical replicates of blood from a few donors. The method was immunoSEQ multiplex PCR; TCRdb's version includes in-frame clones alone and lacks a portion of them. The data show about 85,000 clones, approximately 94% seen once. Source material: T cells isolated from PBMCs. The receptors shown here come from a human donor in good health.

The chain is built from TRBV4-1 and TRBJ1-1; 8 positions agree with TRBD1. Per germline, CDR1 MGHRA and CDR2 YSYEKL. With V trimmed by 1 base and J by 5 bases, 9 bases remained unmatched. The CDR3 runs 16 residues. The CDR3 sequence is CASSQGGQGHGTEAFF. The CDR3 DNA follows: TGCGCCAGCAGCCAAGGAGGACAGGGTCACGGTACTGAAGCTTTCTTT.

The V and J genes are TRBV28 and TRBJ1-4; the D is unclear. This CDR3 spans 12 amino acids. Germline-derived CDR1 and CDR2 are MDHEN and SYDVKM. Trimming shortened V by 3 bases and J by 8 bases, and 7 bases separated the two germline ends. This CDR3 is CASSFAGEKLFF. The CDR3 region has the DNA TGTGCCAGCAGTTTTGCGGGCGAAAAACTGTTTTTT.

This chain uses TRBV2 with TRBJ2-2, with D unresolved. Germline V CDR1 and CDR2: SNHLY, FYNNEI. CDR3 size: 12 residues. Trimming stripped 4 bases from V and 6 bases from J, with 6 bases between. This chain's CDR3 is CASSGGAGELFF. The CDR3 bases are TGTGCCAGCAGTGGCGGTGCCGGGGAGCTGTTTTTT.

The J gene is TRBJ2-7, the V gene TRBV4-1; TRBD2 aligns across 8 bases. CDR3 length: 13 amino acids. Germline CDR1 is MGHRA and CDR2 is YSYEKL. J lost 7 bases, V lost 1 base, and 3 bases had no gene match. Here the CDR3 reads CASSQAPGGEQYF. As DNA, the CDR3 is TGCGCCAGCAGCCAAGCCCCGGGGGGGGAGCAGTACTTC.

The chain recombines TRBV6-4 with TRBJ2-3; D might be TRBD1 (5 bases). Deletions cut 8 bases from V and 2 bases from J, with 17 bases between. The CDR3 is made up of 15 amino acids. Per germline, CDR1 MRHNA and CDR2 SNTAGT. The CDR3: CASSKWAGNTDTQYF. As DNA, the CDR3 is TGTGCCAGCTCAAAGTGGGCAGGGAACACAGATACGCAGTATTTT.

This chain uses TRBV5-5 with TRBJ2-7; TRBD1 matches 7 bases. The CDR3 has 15 amino acids. Per germline, CDR1 SGHKS and CDR2 YYEKEE (reference sequence). V lost 4 bases, J lost 3 bases, and 10 bases stayed unmatched. CDR3 nucleotides: TGTGCCAGCAGCGAGCCAGGACAGGCGATCTACGAGCAGTACTTC. The encoded protein is CASSEPGQAIYEQYF.

This clone was recorded once. The V call is TRBV10-3, the J call TRBJ1-4; TRBD1 matches at 9 bases. Trimming at V came to 3 bases and at J to 7 bases, leaving 6 bases not matched to a gene. The CDR3 is made up of 15 amino acids. Germline CDR1 reads ENHRY; CDR2 reads SYGVKD. The CDR3 coding sequence is TGTGCCATCAGTGATTGGACAGGGGCAGGTGAAAAACTGTTTTTT. This sequence encodes CAISDWTGAGEKLFF.

The rearrangement uses TRBV27 and TRBJ1-5; D is unresolved. The germline gives CDR1 MNHEY, CDR2 SMNVEV (reference sequence). With 7 bases removed from V and 3 bases from J, the gap between germline ends came to 10 bases. The CDR3 sequence is 13 residues long. CDR3 protein: CASTRGANQPQHF. CDR3 sequence (DNA): TGTGCCAGCACCCGAGGCGCCAATCAGCCCCAGCATTTT.

The chain links TRBV18 to TRBJ2-7; 7 bases align to TRBD2. V lost 3 bases, J lost 4 bases, and 6 bases stayed unmatched. Germline V lookup: CDR1 KGHSH, CDR2 LQKENI. The CDR3 is 14 amino acids. DNA for the CDR3: TGTGCCAGCTCACCCACTAGCGAGAGTTACGAGCAGTACTTC. This encodes CASSPTSESYEQYF.

V is TRBV5-1 and J is TRBJ1-4; 7 bases map to TRBD1. The germline CDR1 and CDR2 sequences are SGHRS and YFSETQ. The CDR3 length is 14 residues. Trimming cost V 7 bases and J 8 bases; bases outside gene matches: 11. As DNA, the CDR3 is TGCGCCAGCGAAGAGACAGGGTCTGGAGAAAAACTGTTTTTT. This gives the protein CASEETGSGEKLFF.

As DNA, the CDR3 is TGTGCCAGCAGCTTTAACCGTTGGGACAGGTCGGAAGGCAATGAGCAGTTCTTC. Translation: CASSFNRWDRSEGNEQFF. The rearrangement uses TRBV7-9 and TRBJ2-1, with 8 bases lining up with TRBD1. The CDR3 is 18 residues long. Germline lookup yields CDR1 SEHNR and CDR2 FQNEAQ (reference sequence). After removal of 3 bases from V and 6 bases from J, the junction contained 16 bases not matched to a gene.

A single count supports this clone. The chain employs TRBV19 and TRBJ2-7, with 9 bases identical to TRBD1. The trim removed 3 bases at V and 3 bases at J, leaving 6 bases unmatched. This CDR3 spans 15 amino acids. The V gene's germline CDR1 is LNHDA and CDR2 SQIVND (reference sequence). The CDR3 nucleotides read TGTGCCAGTAGTATCGCCGGGACAGGGTACTACGAGCAGTACTTC. Amino acid sequence: CASSIAGTGYYEQYF.

The chain carries TRBV6-5 and TRBJ1-1, with 11 positions matching TRBD1. Unmatched junction bases numbered 4, after V lost 0 bases and J lost 4 bases. Per germline, CDR1 MNHEY and CDR2 SVGAGI. The CDR3 covers 16 residues. CDR3 DNA: TGTGCCAGCAGTTACTCCCCGGGGACAGGGGGCACTGAAGCTTTCTTT. Its protein product is CASSYSPGTGGTEAFF.

DNA for the CDR3: TGTGCCAGCATGGCCAGGGGCCCTTACGAGCAGTACTTC. Its translation is CASMARGPYEQYF. The chain joins TRBV6-1 to TRBJ2-7, with D possibly TRBD1 on 6 matching bases. The CDR3 totals 13 residues. V gave up 7 bases and J gave up 4 bases, with 14 bases separating them. Per the germline V gene, CDR1 is MNHNS and CDR2 is SASEGT.

In its sample, this clone was seen once. J is TRBJ2-3 and V is TRBV5-6; 11 bases map to TRBD1. The germline V gene has CDR1 SGHDT and CDR2 YYEEEE. The J segment lost 6 bases and the V segment lost 0 bases, leaving 3 bases of the junction unmatched. CDR3 length equals 15 residues. The CDR3 is CASSLEGQGEDTQYF. In DNA, the CDR3 is TGTGCCAGCAGCTTGGAGGGACAGGGGGAGGATACGCAGTATTTT.

The J gene is TRBJ1-5, the V gene TRBV12-5; 11 nucleotides agree with TRBD1. Germline CDR1 and CDR2: LGHNT and FRNRAP. This CDR3 is built from 16 residues. Losses at the gene ends were 6 bases for V and 6 bases for J; bases not matched to a gene: 10. CDR3 sequence reads: CASGSIRGTGGQPQHF. CDR3 nucleotide sequence: TGTGCTAGTGGCTCCATACGCGGGACAGGGGGTCAGCCCCAGCATTTT.

The chain couples TRBV4-1 to TRBJ2-2; D unclear. CDR3 size: 15 residues. V was clipped by 0 bases and J by 7 bases, with 12 bases between them. In germline, CDR1 is MGHRA, CDR2 YSYEKL. The CDR3 is CASSQDGRQGGELFF. CDR3 DNA: TGCGCCAGCAGCCAAGATGGGCGTCAAGGCGGGGAGCTGTTTTTT.

This chain connects TRBV28 to TRBJ1-1; 8 bases agree with TRBD1. CDR3 size: 15 residues. Trimming cost V 5 bases and J 0 bases; bases outside gene matches: 5. Germline-derived CDR1 and CDR2 are MDHEN and SYDVKM. The CDR3 spells CASSRTGRMNTEAFF. The DNA for the CDR3 is TGTGCCAGCAGTCGGACAGGGCGCATGAACACTGAAGCTTTCTTT.

V and J are TRBV19 and TRBJ1-2, with TRBD1 matching 7 bases. The V gene end was trimmed by 6 bases and the J gene end by 6 bases; junction bases not matched to a gene: 10. This CDR3 contains 14 residues. The germline V gene has CDR1 LNHDA and CDR2 SQIVND (reference sequence). The DNA of the CDR3 is TGTGCCAGTAGACCATACCGGGACAGCGATGGCTACACCTTC. Residues: CASRPYRDSDGYTF.

This chain uses TRBV7-6 with TRBJ1-4; TRBD1 aligns across 7 bases. Germline V gene sequence: CDR1 SGHVS, CDR2 FNYEAQ. The CDR3 loop spans 13 amino acids. The junction had 8 bases not matched to a gene; V was cut back by 6 bases and J by 10 bases. As DNA, the CDR3 is TGTGCCAGCAGTCCCGACAGGGATAGAAAACTGTTTTTT. Translation: CASSPDRDRKLFF.

This chain joins TRBV9 and TRBJ1-1, with 7 bases aligning to TRBD1. V shed 1 base and J 6 bases; nucleotides not matched to a gene: 3. The germline CDR1 and CDR2 sequences are SGDLS and YYNGEE. This CDR3 has 13 amino acids. The CDR3 loop reads CASSVLTGAEAFF. In DNA, the CDR3 is TGTGCCAGCAGCGTACTCACAGGGGCTGAAGCTTTCTTT.

The J gene is TRBJ1-2, the V gene TRBV6-5; tentative D call: TRBD1 (6 bases). The V and J ends lost 2 bases and 6 bases respectively, with 16 bases between them. There are 15 residues in the CDR3. The germline CDR1 and CDR2 sequences are MNHEY and SVGAGI. CDR3 in DNA: TGTGCCAGCAGTTACCAGAACAGGGTTAGGAATGGCTACACCTTC. Its translation is CASSYQNRVRNGYTF.

This clone has a single count. The chain links TRBV11-1 to TRBJ2-1; D is unresolved. Per the germline V gene, CDR1 is SGHAT and CDR2 is FQDESV (reference sequence). The CDR3 length is 14 residues. Deletions cut 4 bases from V and 4 bases from J, with 11 bases between. CDR3 protein: CASSSRSGYNEQFF. The CDR3, as DNA: TGTGCCAGCAGCTCCCGGTCCGGGTACAATGAGCAGTTCTTC.

The chain couples TRBV9 to TRBJ2-3; TRBD1 matches at 12 bases. CDR3 length: 19 amino acids. V shed 2 bases, J shed 1 base, and the junction held 11 bases outside the gene matches. The germline CDR1 and CDR2 sequences are SGDLS and YYNGEE. This CDR3 reads CASSVRDRGLKPGTDTQYF. CDR3 in DNA: TGTGCCAGCAGCGTCCGGGACAGGGGGCTCAAGCCTGGCACAGATACGCAGTATTTT.